These 28 T cell receptor beta chains came from one sample sequenced in a study of CD8 T cells in ankylosing spondylitis. In TCRdb, the 5' RACE reads were re-called with MiXCR into one record per CDR3 protein. The top ten hold less than 5% of the sample, which has approximately 130,000 distinct CDR3 sequences, about 10% seen once. Specimen: blood, either unsorted or a sorted T cell fraction (not recorded which). All receptors come from a female donor with ankylosing spondylitis or in good health (not recorded which).

In this sample, this clonotype turned up many times. The chain links TRBV5-4 to TRBJ2-1; D may be TRBD1 or TRBD2 (5 bases each). V shed 4 bases and J shed 10 bases, with 12 bases lying between them. CDR3 length: 12 residues. Germline V CDR1 and CDR2: SGHNT, YYREEE (reference sequence). CDR3 bases: TGTGCCAGCAGCGCCCAATGGGACGAGCAGTTCTTC. It encodes CASSAQWDEQFF.

The table lists this clonotype with a few counts. The rearrangement links TRBV5-1 to TRBJ2-1; 8 bases are shared with TRBD2. The CDR3 is 16 residues long. After removal of 2 bases from V and 8 bases from J, the junction contained 12 bases not matched to a gene. Per the germline V gene, CDR1 is SGHRS and CDR2 is YFSETQ. CDR3 sequence (DNA): TGCGCCAGCAGCTTATCACCAGATACTAGCGGATATGAGCAGTTCTTC. It translates to CASSLSPDTSGYEQFF. Full variable domain (missing parts from reference TRBV5-1 and TRBJ2-1): KAGVTQTPRYLIKTRGQQVTLSCSPISGHRSVSWYQQTPGQGLQFLFEYFSETQRNKGNFPGRFSGRQFSNSRSEMNVSTLELGDSALYLCASSLSPDTSGYEQFFGPGTRLTVL.

There are many counts of this clonotype. This sequence joins TRBV10-1 and TRBJ2-1; D not resolved. Germline lookup yields CDR1 WNHNN and CDR2 SYGVQD (reference sequence). The CDR3 is made up of 16 amino acids. The ends were cut back, 4 bases at V and 4 bases at J, with 17 bases in the middle. This chain's CDR3 is CASSAGSGPPYNEQFF. CDR3 coding DNA: TGCGCCAGCAGTGCTGGCTCCGGGCCACCTTACAATGAGCAGTTCTTC.

This clonotype came up many times. The rearrangement links TRBV7-8 to TRBJ1-4; 7 bases align to TRBD1. Looked up from germline, CDR1 is SGHVS and CDR2 is FQNEAQ. J lost 8 bases, V lost 4 bases, and 10 bases had no gene match. The CDR3 spans 15 residues. The CDR3 reads CASSSADRKGEKLFF. The DNA for the CDR3 is TGTGCCAGCAGCTCCGCGGACAGGAAGGGAGAAAAACTGTTTTTT.

Many counts were recorded for this clonotype. V is TRBV12-3 or TRBV12-4 and J is TRBJ1-1; D unclear. This CDR3 contains 15 residues. Trimming pared 8 bases from V and 5 bases from J, leaving 21 bases between. CDR3 DNA: TGTGCCAGCGCACCCCAGAAGGGAGAAGGAACTGAAGCTTTCTTT. It is translated as CASAPQKGEGTEAFF.

This clonotype was recorded at least ten times. This chain uses TRBV7-8 with TRBJ1-6, with D perhaps matching TRBD1 (6 bases). The CDR3 is 15 residues long. V lost 6 bases to trimming and J lost 9 bases, with 18 bases between them. Germline V gene data show CDR1 as SGHVS and CDR2 as FQNEAQ. DNA of the CDR3: TGTGCCAGCAGACCTTACCGGGACATAGCTTCACCCCTCCACTTT. It encodes CASRPYRDIASPLHF.

The chain couples TRBV9 to TRBJ2-7; D ambiguous. There are 14 residues in the CDR3. The V and J ends lost 0 bases and 0 bases respectively, with 7 bases between them. Germline V gene sequence: CDR1 SGDLS, CDR2 YYNGEE. CDR3 sequence (DNA): TGTGCCAGCAGCGTAGGGGCAGTCTCCTACGAGCAGTACTTC. This encodes CASSVGAVSYEQYF.

The sample holds many counts of this clonotype. V usage is TRBV19 and J usage is TRBJ2-7; 8 nucleotides line up with TRBD2. The length of the CDR3 is 14 residues. V lost 7 bases, J lost 1 base, and 6 bases stayed unmatched. Germline V lookup: CDR1 LNHDA, CDR2 SQIVND (reference sequence). The CDR3 loop is CASKIGRGSYEQYF. The DNA for the CDR3 is TGTGCCAGTAAAATCGGGAGGGGGTCCTACGAGCAGTACTTC.

The chain carries TRBV28 and TRBJ2-7, with a possible D match to TRBD1 (6 bases). The CDR3 has 15 residues. The V gene's germline CDR1 is MDHEN and CDR2 SYDVKM. Trimming left V 4 bases short and J 2 bases short, with 15 bases between. The CDR3 bases are TGTGCCAGCAGTTCCTTTTCGGGACACCCCTACGAGCAGTACTTC. The encoded protein is CASSSFSGHPYEQYF.

The chain has TRBV30 and TRBJ2-7; D uncertain. Germline V gives CDR1 GTSNPN, CDR2 SVGIG (reference sequence). Trimming shortened V by 1 base and J by 4 bases, and 8 bases separated the two germline ends. CDR3 length: 12 residues. CDR3 sequence: CAWSAEAYEQYF. CDR3 coding DNA: TGTGCCTGGAGTGCAGAGGCGTACGAGCAGTACTTC.

The sample holds many counts of this clonotype. The genes are TRBV20-1 and TRBJ2-7; D is perhaps TRBD1 (6 bases). The CDR3 consists of 12 residues. Trimming took off 1 base at V and 5 bases at J, with 9 bases between the two ends. The germline gives CDR1 DFQATT, CDR2 SNEGSKA (reference sequence). The CDR3 protein is CSARAPGDEQYF. The CDR3, as DNA: TGCAGTGCTAGAGCCCCAGGGGACGAGCAGTACTTC.

To note about this clonotype: The junction departs from germline at one end; a sequencing error may be responsible. J is TRBJ2-4 and V is TRBV2, with D unresolved. Looked up from germline, CDR1 is SNHLY and CDR2 is FYNNEI. The CDR3 is made up of 14 amino acids. In DNA, the CDR3 is TGCGCCAGCAAGGAAGAGTTAGTCAAAAACATTCAGTACTTC. It encodes CASKEELVKNIQYF.

In this sample, this clonotype turned up many times. The chain combines TRBV5-1 with TRBJ2-3; tentative D call: TRBD1 (6 bases). The CDR3 has 16 residues. CDR1 is SGHRS and CDR2 is YFSETQ in the germline V gene. Between the trimmed V and J ends, which lost 0 bases and 4 bases, there was a span of 15 bases. This chain's CDR3 is CASSLEGTIGADTQYF. DNA of the CDR3: TGCGCCAGCAGCTTGGAAGGGACAATAGGAGCAGATACGCAGTATTTT. Full variable domain (missing parts from reference TRBV5-1 and TRBJ2-3): KAGVTQTPRYLIKTRGQQVTLSCSPISGHRSVSWYQQTPGQGLQFLFEYFSETQRNKGNFPGRFSGRQFSNSRSEMNVSTLELGDSALYLCASSLEGTIGADTQYFGPGTRLTVL.

This clonotype was found many times. The V gene is TRBV12-3 or TRBV12-4, the J gene TRBJ2-1; D gene unclear. The CDR3 is made up of 12 amino acids. The V end lost 2 bases, the J end lost 9 bases, and 8 bases lay between the germline ends. The CDR3 reads CASSLRVSEQFF. Written as DNA, the CDR3 is TGTGCCAGCAGTTTAAGGGTTAGTGAGCAGTTCTTC.

This clonotype was counted at least ten times. The chain employs TRBV7-6 and TRBJ1-4, with D unclear. V was clipped by 5 bases and J by 15 bases, with 22 bases between them. This CDR3 is built from 14 residues. CDR1 and CDR2 (germline): SGHVS, FNYEAQ. CDR3 bases: TGTGCCAGCAGCGAAGCGGGTGGTGCCCTGGGTTTGTTTTTT. It encodes CASSEAGGALGLFF. The whole variable domain, filled in from reference TRBV7-6 and TRBJ1-4, reads GAGVSQSPRYKVTKRGQDVALRCDPISGHVSLYWYRQALGQGPEFLTYFNYEAQQDKSGLPNDRFSAERPEGSISTLTIQRTEQRDSAMYRCASSEAGGALGLFFGSGTQLSVL.

The rearrangement uses TRBV12-3 or TRBV12-4 and TRBJ1-1; tentative D call: TRBD1 (5 bases). The CDR3 is 13 residues long. V was trimmed by 5 bases and J by 1 base, leaving 8 bases between them. CDR3 sequence reads: CASSQRGNTEAFF. CDR3 DNA sequence: TGTGCCAGCAGTCAGAGGGGGAACACTGAAGCTTTCTTT.

This clonotype has more than one count but fewer than ten. The rearrangement uses TRBV3-1 and TRBJ2-1, with 9 bases fitting TRBD2. Germline CDR1 and CDR2: LGHDT and YNNKEL (reference sequence). The CDR3 is made up of 15 amino acids. V shed 4 bases, J shed 9 bases, and the junction held 10 bases outside the gene matches. The CDR3 DNA is TGTGCCAGCAGCCCCTGGGGCGGGGGGGCCGCTGAGCAGTTCTTC. The encoded protein is CASSPWGGGAAEQFF.

This clonotype was seen at least ten times. V and J are TRBV19 and TRBJ2-5; TRBD2 matches 8 bases. Per the germline V gene, CDR1 is LNHDA and CDR2 is SQIVND (reference sequence). J lost 1 base, V lost 5 bases, and 6 bases had no gene match. The CDR3 extends over 15 amino acids. CDR3 in amino acids: CASSGGGTLQETQYF. The DNA for the CDR3 is TGTGCCAGTAGTGGCGGGGGGACCCTCCAAGAGACCCAGTACTTC.

This rearrangement joins TRBV27 to TRBJ1-1, with 10 bases matching TRBD1. CDR3 length equals 19 residues. Germline assignment: CDR1 MNHEY and CDR2 SMNVEV (reference sequence). V was clipped by 3 bases and J by 11 bases; unmatched bases: 24. CDR3 nucleotides: TGTGCCAGCAGTTTTTTTAGGGGACAGGGGACAAGCAAACTGGAAACCGCTTTCTTT. Translating it yields CASSFFRGQGTSKLETAFF.

Notes on this clonotype: One base away lies a much larger clone, so this may be a sequencing read error. The gene calls are TRBV5-1 and TRBJ1-1; TRBD1 might be the D (5 bases). Germline V gives CDR1 SGHRS, CDR2 YFSETQ. CDR3 length: 14 amino acids. CDR3 bases: TGCGCCAGCAGCTTGACGGGACCGAACACTGAAGCTTCCTTT. It codes for CASSLTGPNTEASF.

This clonotype appeared many times. The V call is TRBV28, the J call TRBJ1-5, with 10 bases fitting TRBD1. CDR1 and CDR2 (germline): MDHEN, SYDVKM. This CDR3 contains 16 residues. With 5 bases clipped from V and 10 bases from J, the junction kept 14 bases outside the gene matches. The CDR3 is CASSSPGTGVAQPQHF. The CDR3 nucleotides read TGTGCCAGCAGTAGCCCCGGGACAGGGGTGGCGCAACCCCAGCATTTT.

In this sample, this clonotype turned up many times. V usage is TRBV20-1 and J usage is TRBJ2-5; 7 nucleotides align to TRBD2. This CDR3 has 14 amino acids. Germline CDR1 and CDR2: DFQATT and SNEGSKA (reference sequence). With 4 bases clipped from V and 4 bases from J, the junction kept 9 bases outside the gene matches. The chain's CDR3 is CSANPAGTAETQYF. The CDR3 DNA sequence: TGCAGTGCTAACCCAGCGGGAACGGCAGAGACCCAGTACTTC.

There are many counts of this clonotype. The chain combines TRBV20-1 with TRBJ1-5; D remains ambiguous. Germline CDR1 reads DFQATT; CDR2 reads SNEGSKA (reference sequence). CDR3 size: 13 residues. Between the trimmed V and J ends, which lost 1 base and 0 bases, there was a span of 4 bases. CDR3 DNA sequence: TGCAGTGCTAGAGCCTATAGCAATCAGCCCCAGCATTTT. Its protein product is CSARAYSNQPQHF.

This clonotype was observed once. This may be a read error, as it is one base from a much larger clone. V and J are TRBV30 and TRBJ1-2; D unresolved. The CDR3 is 12 residues long. CDR1 is GTSNPN and CDR2 is SVGIG in the germline V gene (reference sequence). The CDR3 nucleotides read TGTGCCTGGAGTCCCTCGACCCTTGGCGACACCTTC. It yields the protein CAWSPSTLGDTF. The complete variable domain, with remaining parts taken from reference TRBV30 and TRBJ1-2, reads SQTIHQWPATLVQPVGSPLSLECTVEGTSNPNLYWYRQAAGRGLQLLFYSVGIGQISSEVPQNLSASRPQDRQFILSSKKLLLSDSGFYLCAWSPSTLGDTFGSGTRLTVV.

This rearrangement joins TRBV5-1 to TRBJ2-1, with D hard to call. CDR3 length: 11 residues. CDR1 SGHRS and CDR2 YFSETQ come from the germline V gene. V lost 4 bases to trimming and J lost 7 bases, with 6 bases between them. CDR3 protein: CASSKKNEQFF. CDR3 DNA: TGCGCCAGCAGCAAGAAAAATGAGCAGTTCTTC. The whole variable domain, filled in from reference TRBV5-1 and TRBJ2-1, reads KAGVTQTPRYLIKTRGQQVTLSCSPISGHRSVSWYQQTPGQGLQFLFEYFSETQRNKGNFPGRFSGRQFSNSRSEMNVSTLELGDSALYLCASSKKNEQFFGPGTRLTVL.

The genes are TRBV20-1 and TRBJ2-1; 9 bases are shared with TRBD2. CDR3 length: 14 residues. V lost 5 bases and J lost 10; bases outside the gene matches: 12. The germline V gene has CDR1 DFQATT and CDR2 SNEGSKA (reference sequence). CDR3 amino acids: CSAHRSGGNGEQFF. DNA of the CDR3: TGCAGTGCTCATAGAAGCGGGGGGAACGGGGAGCAGTTCTTC.

This chain joins TRBV5-1 and TRBJ1-6, with D perhaps matching TRBD1 (6 bases). Trimming removed 4 bases at V and 7 bases at J, with 9 bases between. The CDR3 totals 13 residues. The germline gives CDR1 SGHRS, CDR2 YFSETQ. CDR3 nucleotides: TGCGCCAGCAGCCAAACAGGGAATTCACCCCTCCACTTT. Amino acid sequence: CASSQTGNSPLHF.

V is TRBV12-3 or TRBV12-4 and J is TRBJ1-6; D might be TRBD1 (5 bases). Trimming left V 2 bases short and J 7 bases short, with 6 bases between. There are 13 residues in the CDR3. Here the CDR3 reads CASSLPGNSPLHF. The CDR3, as DNA: TGTGCCAGCAGTTTACCAGGGAATTCACCCCTCCACTTT.